This T cell receptor (beta chain) was recovered during a study of T cell changes during pregnancy in multiple sclerosis. The data were produced by immunoSEQ multiplex PCR, yet TCRdb's version contains in-frame clones alone and is incomplete. The sample lists roughly 49,000 clones, over 90% occurring once. The sequencing here drew on CD8+ T cells from peripheral blood mononuclear cells, taken in the first trimester of pregnancy. The sequence derives from a female donor with multiple sclerosis, enrolled in a pregnancy study.

CDR3 loop: CSVEVPGSSYEQYF. The DNA for the CDR3 is TGCAGCGTTGAAGTCCCGGGGAGCTCCTACGAGCAGTACTTC. This chain uses TRBV29-1 with TRBJ2-7, with D perhaps TRBD2 (5 bases). The length of the CDR3 is 14 residues. V shed 1 base and J shed 0 bases, with 10 bases lying between them. Germline lookup yields CDR1 SQVTM and CDR2 ANQGSEA.